Below, 8 T cell receptor beta chains from the same sample are listed, as sequenced in a study of post-analysis software for immune sequencing data. Study outcomes and limitations: In patients, TRBV5-6, TRBV5-1 and TRBV20-1 belonged to five TRBV segments found more frequently than in controls.

The TCR beta cDNA libraries carried unique molecular identifiers. MiXCR was run by TCRdb on the PCR reads, yielding one entry per CDR3 protein. This table holds hundreds of thousands of distinct CDR3 sequences, under 55% found once. Their specific antigens are unknown. The sample taken for sequencing was blood. The receptor set was obtained from a girl under 18 with multiple sclerosis.

This sequence joins TRBV12-3 or TRBV12-4 and TRBJ1-5; 10 positions agree with TRBD1. The CDR3 runs 15 residues. V gave up 4 bases and J gave up 2 bases; unmatched junction bases: 2. The DNA of the CDR3 is TGTGCCAGCAGTTCCGGGACAGGGGGCAATCAGCCCCAGCATTTT. Its translation is CASSSGTGGNQPQHF.

The J gene is TRBJ1-1, the V gene TRBV29-1, with D possibly being TRBD1 (5 bases). The ends were cut back, 4 bases at V and 3 bases at J, with 9 bases in the middle. CDR3 length equals 12 residues. In germline, CDR1 is SQVTM, CDR2 ANQGSEA. CDR3 sequence reads: CSVVRGDTEAFF. The DNA of the CDR3 is TGCAGCGTTGTAAGGGGAGACACTGAAGCTTTCTTT.

The rearrangement joins TRBV9 to TRBJ1-2; 7 bases line up with TRBD1. Germline CDR1 SGDLS, CDR2 YYNGEE. Trimming removed 3 bases from V and 5 bases from J; junction bases left unmatched: 10. The CDR3 has 15 amino acids. The CDR3 reads CASSGGTEGAYGYTF. DNA for the CDR3: TGTGCCAGCAGCGGAGGGACAGAGGGCGCTTATGGCTACACCTTC.

This chain's CDR3 is CASSLDTDNSPLHF. CDR3 DNA sequence: TGCGCCAGCAGTCTTGACACCGATAATTCACCCCTCCACTTT. V gene TRBV5-1 combines with J gene TRBJ1-6; D ambiguous. This CDR3 has 14 residues. The V end was cut by 5 bases, the J end by 5 bases, with 11 bases between. CDR1 SGHRS and CDR2 YFSETQ come from the germline V gene.

The chain couples TRBV10-3 to TRBJ2-7, with 9 bases identical to TRBD2. Losses at the gene ends were 3 bases for V and 7 bases for J; bases not matched to a gene: 13. This CDR3 comprises 16 residues. Germline CDR1 and CDR2: ENHRY and SYGVKD. CDR3 sequence reads: CAISDAGTSTANEQYF. The CDR3 DNA reads as TGTGCCATCAGTGACGCCGGGACTAGCACCGCCAATGAGCAGTACTTC.

In its sample, this clonotype was seen a few times. The chain is built from TRBV10-3 and TRBJ2-7; the D is unclear. Trimming removed 2 bases from V and 2 bases from J, with 7 bases in between. The germline CDR1 and CDR2 sequences are ENHRY and SYGVKD. The CDR3 contains 13 residues. The CDR3 DNA is TGTGCCATCAGTGAGACCCTGGCCTACGAGCAGTACTTC. Translation: CAISETLAYEQYF.

This clonotype has a handful of counts. The chain has TRBV10-3 and TRBJ2-1; 9 nucleotides align to TRBD2. Germline V CDR1 and CDR2: ENHRY, SYGVKD. This CDR3 has 16 residues. The V gene end was trimmed by 3 bases and the J gene end by 0 bases; junction bases not matched to a gene: 3. CDR3 residues: CAISDASGASYNEQFF. CDR3 DNA sequence: TGTGCCATCAGTGACGCTAGCGGGGCCTCCTACAATGAGCAGTTCTTC.

The chain links TRBV20-1 to TRBJ2-4; D is perhaps TRBD1 (6 bases). The end of the DNA fits TRBJ2-7 better, so the J call may be wrong. Germline-derived CDR1 and CDR2 are DFQATT and SNEGSKA (reference sequence). The CDR3 is made up of 17 amino acids. The CDR3 region has the DNA TGCAGTGCTAGACTACAGGGTGGGAAACGGCCTGCCTACGAGCAGTACTTC. It is translated as CSARLQGGKRPAYEQYF.